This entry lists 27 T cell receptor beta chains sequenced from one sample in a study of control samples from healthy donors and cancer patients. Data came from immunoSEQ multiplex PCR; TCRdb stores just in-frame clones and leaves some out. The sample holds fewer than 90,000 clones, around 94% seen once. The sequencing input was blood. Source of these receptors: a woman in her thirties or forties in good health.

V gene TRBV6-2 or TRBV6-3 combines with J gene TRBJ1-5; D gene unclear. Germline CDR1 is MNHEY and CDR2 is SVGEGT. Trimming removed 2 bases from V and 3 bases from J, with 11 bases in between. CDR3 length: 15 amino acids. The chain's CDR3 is CASSYGRGNNQPQHF. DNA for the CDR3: TGTGCCAGCAGTTACGGGCGGGGTAACAATCAGCCCCAGCATTTT.

The CDR3 protein is CASSQEWGNEQFF. The CDR3 bases are TGCGCCAGCAGCCAAGAATGGGGCAATGAGCAGTTCTTC. V usage is TRBV4-3 and J usage is TRBJ2-1; D is unclear. V shed 0 bases and J shed 6 bases, with 6 bases lying between them. The CDR3 covers 13 residues. Germline V CDR1 and CDR2: LGHNA, YSLEER.

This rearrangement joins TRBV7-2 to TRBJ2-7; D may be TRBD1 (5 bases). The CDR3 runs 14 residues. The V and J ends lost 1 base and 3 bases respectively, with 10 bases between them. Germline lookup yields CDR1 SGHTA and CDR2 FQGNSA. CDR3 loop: CASSLDGADYEQYF. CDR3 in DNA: TGTGCCAGCAGCTTAGATGGGGCCGACTACGAGCAGTACTTC. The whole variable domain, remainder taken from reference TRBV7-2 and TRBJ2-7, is GAGVSQSPSNKVTEKGKDVELRCDPISGHTALYWYRQSLGQGLEFLIYFQGNSAPDKSGLPSDRFSAERTGGSVSTLTIQRTQQEDSAVYLCASSLDGADYEQYFGPGTRLTVT.

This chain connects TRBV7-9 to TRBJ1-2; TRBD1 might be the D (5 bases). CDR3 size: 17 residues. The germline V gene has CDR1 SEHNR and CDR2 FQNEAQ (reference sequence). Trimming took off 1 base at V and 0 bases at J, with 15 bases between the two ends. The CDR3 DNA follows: TGTGCCAGCAGCTTAGGCCGCATGGGGGGGACTAACTATGGCTACACCTTC. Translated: CASSLGRMGGTNYGYTF.

Here the CDR3 DNA reads TGCAGCGTCACCCGGGACATAGCCTACGAGCAGTACTTC. It yields the protein CSVTRDIAYEQYF. The chain links TRBV29-1 to TRBJ2-7; tentatively, D is TRBD1 (6 bases). V shed 6 bases and J shed 2 bases, with 14 bases lying between them. Germline V lookup: CDR1 SQVTM, CDR2 ANQGSEA. This CDR3 comprises 13 residues.

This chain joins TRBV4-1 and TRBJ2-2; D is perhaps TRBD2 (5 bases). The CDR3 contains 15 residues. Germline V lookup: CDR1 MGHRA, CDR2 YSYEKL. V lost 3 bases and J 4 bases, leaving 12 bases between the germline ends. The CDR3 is CASSQRAVSTGELFF. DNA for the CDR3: TGCGCCAGCAGCCAGCGGGCGGTCAGCACCGGGGAGCTGTTTTTT.

The CDR3 region has the DNA TGTGCCAGCAGCTTAGAGGGGTGGGAAAAACTGTTTTTT. Residues: CASSLEGWEKLFF. The gene calls are TRBV7-8 and TRBJ1-4; possibly TRBD1 for D (5 bases). Germline loops: CDR1 SGHVS, CDR2 FQNEAQ. Trimming cost V 1 base and J 8 bases, with 8 bases left between them. This CDR3 has 13 amino acids.

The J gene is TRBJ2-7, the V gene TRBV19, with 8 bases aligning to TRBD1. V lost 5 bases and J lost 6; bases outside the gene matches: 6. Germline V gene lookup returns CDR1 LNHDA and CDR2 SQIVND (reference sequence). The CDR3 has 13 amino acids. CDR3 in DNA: TGTGCCAGTAGTCCGAAGACAGGGGTCGAGCAGTACTTC. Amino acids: CASSPKTGVEQYF.

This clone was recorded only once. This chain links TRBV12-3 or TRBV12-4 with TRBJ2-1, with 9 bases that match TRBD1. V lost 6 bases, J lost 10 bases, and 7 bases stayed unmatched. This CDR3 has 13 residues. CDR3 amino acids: CASRRTGTGEQFF. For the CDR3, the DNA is TGTGCCAGCAGACGCACCGGGACAGGGGAGCAGTTCTTC.

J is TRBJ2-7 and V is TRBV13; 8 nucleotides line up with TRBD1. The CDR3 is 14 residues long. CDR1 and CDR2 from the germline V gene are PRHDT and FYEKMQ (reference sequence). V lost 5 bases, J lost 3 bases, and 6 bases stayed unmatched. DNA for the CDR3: TGTGCCAGCAGCCCAGACAGGGGCCACTACGAGCAGTACTTC. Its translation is CASSPDRGHYEQYF.

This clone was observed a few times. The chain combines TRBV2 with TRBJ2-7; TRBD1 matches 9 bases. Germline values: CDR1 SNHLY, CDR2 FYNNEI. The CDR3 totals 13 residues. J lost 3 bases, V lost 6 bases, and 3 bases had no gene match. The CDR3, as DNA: TGTGCCAGCAGGGGGGACAGGGACTACGAGCAGTACTTC. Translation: CASRGDRDYEQYF.

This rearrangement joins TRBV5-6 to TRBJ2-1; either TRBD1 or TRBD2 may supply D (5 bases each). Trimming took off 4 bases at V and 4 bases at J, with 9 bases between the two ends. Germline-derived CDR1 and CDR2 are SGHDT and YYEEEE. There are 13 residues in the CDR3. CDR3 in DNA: TGTGCCAGCAGCGGGGGTTTGTACAATGAGCAGTTCTTC. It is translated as CASSGGLYNEQFF. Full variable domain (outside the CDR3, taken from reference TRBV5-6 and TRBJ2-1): DAGVTQSPTHLIKTRGQQVTLRCSPKSGHDTVSWYQQALGQGPQFIFQYYEEEERQRGNFPDRFSGHQFPNYSSELNVNALLLGDSALYLCASSGGLYNEQFFGPGTRLTVL.

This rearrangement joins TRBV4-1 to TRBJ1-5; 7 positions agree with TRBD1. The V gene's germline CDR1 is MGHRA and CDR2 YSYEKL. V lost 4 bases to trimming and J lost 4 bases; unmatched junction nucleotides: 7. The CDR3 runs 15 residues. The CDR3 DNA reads TGCGCCAGCAGCCTAAAGGAACAGGGGAATCAGCCCCAGCATTTT. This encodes CASSLKEQGNQPQHF.

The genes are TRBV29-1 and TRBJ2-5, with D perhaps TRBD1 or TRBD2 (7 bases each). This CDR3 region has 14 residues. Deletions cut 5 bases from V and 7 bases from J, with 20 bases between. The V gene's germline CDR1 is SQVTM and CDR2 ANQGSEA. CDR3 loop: CSVLQGGSSVTQYF. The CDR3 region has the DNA TGCAGCGTTCTTCAGGGGGGGTCGTCTGTGACCCAGTACTTC.

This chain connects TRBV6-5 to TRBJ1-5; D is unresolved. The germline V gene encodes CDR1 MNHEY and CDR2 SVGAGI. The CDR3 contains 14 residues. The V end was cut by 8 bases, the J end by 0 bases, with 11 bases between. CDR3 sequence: CASYSSDSNQPQHF. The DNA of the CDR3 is TGTGCCAGCTACAGCAGTGATAGCAATCAGCCCCAGCATTTT.

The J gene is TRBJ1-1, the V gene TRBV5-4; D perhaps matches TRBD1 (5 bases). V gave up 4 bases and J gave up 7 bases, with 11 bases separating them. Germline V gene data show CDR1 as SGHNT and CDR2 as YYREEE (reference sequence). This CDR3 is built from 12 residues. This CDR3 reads CASSPGGLEAFF. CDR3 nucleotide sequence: TGTGCCAGCAGCCCGGGGGGTCTTGAAGCTTTCTTT.

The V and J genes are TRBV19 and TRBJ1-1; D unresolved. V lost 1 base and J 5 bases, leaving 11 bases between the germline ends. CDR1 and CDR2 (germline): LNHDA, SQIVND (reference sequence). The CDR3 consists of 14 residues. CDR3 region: CASSIGGWGTEAFF. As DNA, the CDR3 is TGTGCCAGTAGTATAGGGGGATGGGGAACTGAAGCTTTCTTT.

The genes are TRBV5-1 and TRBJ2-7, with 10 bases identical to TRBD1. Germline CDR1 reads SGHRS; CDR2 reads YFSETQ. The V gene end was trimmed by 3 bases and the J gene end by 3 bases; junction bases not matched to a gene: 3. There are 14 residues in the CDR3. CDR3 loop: CASSSDRGGYEQYF. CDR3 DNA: TGCGCCAGCAGCTCGGACAGGGGGGGCTACGAGCAGTACTTC.

The DNA of the CDR3 is TGTGCCAGCAGCCCAACTAGCGGGGGAGGAGAGCAGTTCTTC. Translated, it gives CASSPTSGGGEQFF. This chain links TRBV7-9 with TRBJ2-1, with 11 bases lining up with TRBD2. Germline-derived CDR1 and CDR2 are SEHNR and FQNEAQ (reference sequence). The CDR3 totals 14 residues. V shed 5 bases and J 10 bases; nucleotides not matched to a gene: 7.

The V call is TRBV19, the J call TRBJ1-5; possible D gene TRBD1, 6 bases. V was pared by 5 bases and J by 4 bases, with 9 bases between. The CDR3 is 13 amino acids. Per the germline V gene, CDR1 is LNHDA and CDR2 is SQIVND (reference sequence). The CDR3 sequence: CASSPQGNQPQHF. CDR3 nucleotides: TGTGCCAGTAGTCCTCAGGGGAATCAGCCCCAGCATTTT.

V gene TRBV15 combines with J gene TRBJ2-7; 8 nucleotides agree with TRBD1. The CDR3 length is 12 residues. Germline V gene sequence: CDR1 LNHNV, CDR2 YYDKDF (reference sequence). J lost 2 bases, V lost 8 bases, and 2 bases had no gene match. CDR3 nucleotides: TGTGCCACCGGGACAGGTGCCTACGAGCAGTACTTC. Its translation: CATGTGAYEQYF.

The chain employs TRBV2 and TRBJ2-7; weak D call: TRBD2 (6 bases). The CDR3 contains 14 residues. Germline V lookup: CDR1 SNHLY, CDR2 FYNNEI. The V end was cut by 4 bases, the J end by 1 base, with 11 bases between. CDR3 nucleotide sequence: TGTGCCAGCAGTGGCGGGACTCTGTCCTACGAGCAGTACTTC. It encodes CASSGGTLSYEQYF.

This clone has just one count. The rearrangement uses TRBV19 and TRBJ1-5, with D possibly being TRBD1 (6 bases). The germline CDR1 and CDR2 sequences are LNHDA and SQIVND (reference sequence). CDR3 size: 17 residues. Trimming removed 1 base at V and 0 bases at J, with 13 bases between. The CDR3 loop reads CASSIVSGQYSNQPQHF. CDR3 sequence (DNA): TGTGCCAGTAGTATAGTATCCGGACAGTATAGCAATCAGCCCCAGCATTTT.

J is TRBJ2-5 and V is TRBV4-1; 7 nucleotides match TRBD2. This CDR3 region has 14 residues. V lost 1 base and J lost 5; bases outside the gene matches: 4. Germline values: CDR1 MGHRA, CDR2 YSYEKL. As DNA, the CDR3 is TGCGCCAGCAGCCAAGGGGGAGGGGTGGAGACCCAGTACTTC. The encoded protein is CASSQGGGVETQYF.

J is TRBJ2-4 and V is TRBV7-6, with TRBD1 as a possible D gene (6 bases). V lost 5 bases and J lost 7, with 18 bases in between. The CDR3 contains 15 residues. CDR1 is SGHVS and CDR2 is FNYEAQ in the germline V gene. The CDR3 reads CASSPRGGQNNIQYF. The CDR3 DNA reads TGTGCCAGCAGCCCTAGAGGGGGACAAAATAACATTCAGTACTTC.

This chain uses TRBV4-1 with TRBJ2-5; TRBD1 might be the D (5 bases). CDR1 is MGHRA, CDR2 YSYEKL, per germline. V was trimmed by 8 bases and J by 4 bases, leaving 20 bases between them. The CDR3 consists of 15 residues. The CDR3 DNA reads TGCGCCAGCCGCTCTAGACAGCGTTCGGGAGAGACCCAGTACTTC. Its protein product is CASRSRQRSGETQYF.

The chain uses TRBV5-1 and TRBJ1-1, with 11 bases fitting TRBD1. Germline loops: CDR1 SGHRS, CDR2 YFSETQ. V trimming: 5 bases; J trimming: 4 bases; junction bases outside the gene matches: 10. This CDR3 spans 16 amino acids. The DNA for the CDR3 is TGCGCCAGCAGGCCCGGGACAGGGGGATCGGGCACTGAAGCTTTCTTT. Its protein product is CASRPGTGGSGTEAFF.